Listed below are T cell receptor beta chains from one sample, sequenced in a study of blood T cell repertoires in COVID-19. Some clones are missing from TCRdb's copy, which holds only in-frame ones; the method was immunoSEQ multiplex PCR. Of 20,000 to 25,000 clones in the sample, 80% to 90% were seen once. Sequenced: peripheral blood. These receptors were obtained from a human donor with active COVID-19. The donor label of this sample is uncertain. Both conserved end residues are part of each CDR3. Fields, in order: J gene, V gene, D gene, clone size, CDR3 protein, CDR3 DNA. D genes are given only for firm matches. Some rows have no size entry. The others give once, few or many, or a class for an expanded clone.

>TRBJ2-5|TRBV12-2|.|once
CASRLDVMDRVHQETQYF
TGTGCAAGTCGCTTAGACGTAATGGACAGGGTCCACCAAGAGACCCAGTACTTC
>TRBJ2-7|TRBV5-1|TRBD1|medium-sized
CASSRQGPYEQYF
TGCGCCAGCAGCCGACAGGGGCCCTACGAGCAGTACTTC
>TRBJ2-3|TRBV2|.|few
CASHLRPTDTQYF
TGTGCCAGCCACTTACGCCCCACAGATACGCAGTATTTT
>TRBJ2-7|TRBV11-2|.|.
CASSLGTAVREQYF
TGTGCCAGCAGCTTAGGGACAGCCGTTCGCGAGCAGTACTTC
>TRBJ1-2|TRBV10-3|.|.
CAISATGYGYTF
TGTGCCATCAGTGCAACAGGGTACGGCTACACCTTC
>TRBJ1-2|TRBV4-2|TRBD1|.
CASSQEDRGLEYGYTF
TGTGCCAGCAGCCAGGAGGACAGGGGGCTGGAGTATGGCTACACCTTC
>TRBJ1-1|TRBV19|TRBD1|.
CASRRTGGMNTEAFF
TGTGCCAGTAGGCGGACAGGGGGCATGAACACTGAAGCTTTCTTT
>TRBJ2-6|TRBV25-1|TRBD1|once
CASSPRDSLSGANVLTF
TGTGCCAGCTCCCCCCGGGACAGCCTCTCTGGGGCCAACGTCCTGACTTTC
>TRBJ2-1|TRBV7-2|.|.
CASSSSIHGEQFF
TGTGCCAGCAGCTCCTCTATCCATGGTGAGCAGTTCTTC
>TRBJ2-3|TRBV11-2|TRBD1|.
CASSRDRGSADTQYF
TGTGCCAGCAGCCGAGACAGGGGTTCAGCAGATACGCAGTATTTT
>TRBJ2-3|TRBV4-1|TRBD1|.
CASSQAPGGRTDTQYF
TGCGCCAGCAGCCAAGCCCCAGGGGGCCGTACAGATACGCAGTATTTT
>TRBJ2-2|TRBV5-4|TRBD2|.
CASSSPGLGVHGELFF
TGTGCCAGCAGCTCACCGGGACTAGGGGTCCACGGGGAGCTGTTTTTT
>TRBJ2-5|TRBV5-1|.|.
CASSLAGYQETQYF
TGCGCCAGCAGCTTGGCGGGGTACCAAGAGACCCAGTACTTC
>TRBJ2-2|TRBV3-1/TRBV3-2|.|.
CASSQDPWGGRNTGELFF
TGTGCCAGCAGCCAAGATCCCTGGGGGGGCAGAAACACCGGGGAGCTGTTTTTT
>TRBJ1-1|TRBV19|.|.
CASSIGPGGTEAFF
TGTGCCAGTAGTATAGGCCCCGGAGGCACTGAAGCTTTCTTT
>TRBJ2-3|TRBV7-9|TRBD1|.
CASSLDRTGGTDTQYF
TGTGCCAGCAGCTTAGATCGGACAGGGGGCACGGATACGCAGTATTTT